This record concerns one TCR beta chain sequence. This sample is part of a study of Ad26.COV2.S vaccination and SARS-CoV-2 variants. V was trimmed by 0 bases and J by 3 bases, leaving 15 bases between them. Germline V gene data show CDR1 as MGHDK and CDR2 as SYGVNS. CDR3 length: 16 residues. Indicated treatment: some 20 received Ad26.COV2.S at low or high dose, single or two shots; 5 received placebo; per-sample allocation not given. Samples were taken on day 63 after the first vaccine or placebo injection. This table comes from immunoSEQ multiplex PCR, and its TCRdb copy is limited to in-frame clones, with some not included. The sample has about 410,000 clones, about 85% seen once.

The V and J genes are TRBV25-1 and TRBJ2-7, with a tentative D call TRBD1 (5 bases). The sample here was peripheral blood, taken in a trial of Ad26.COV2.S vaccine versus placebo. This clonotype was sampled from a person aged 18-65 years who received the Ad26.COV2.S COVID-19 vaccine or a placebo. The CDR3 loop reads CASSEYSARGSYEQYF. The CDR3 DNA reads TGTGCCAGCAGTGAATATTCGGCTAGGGGCAGCTACGAGCAGTACTTC.